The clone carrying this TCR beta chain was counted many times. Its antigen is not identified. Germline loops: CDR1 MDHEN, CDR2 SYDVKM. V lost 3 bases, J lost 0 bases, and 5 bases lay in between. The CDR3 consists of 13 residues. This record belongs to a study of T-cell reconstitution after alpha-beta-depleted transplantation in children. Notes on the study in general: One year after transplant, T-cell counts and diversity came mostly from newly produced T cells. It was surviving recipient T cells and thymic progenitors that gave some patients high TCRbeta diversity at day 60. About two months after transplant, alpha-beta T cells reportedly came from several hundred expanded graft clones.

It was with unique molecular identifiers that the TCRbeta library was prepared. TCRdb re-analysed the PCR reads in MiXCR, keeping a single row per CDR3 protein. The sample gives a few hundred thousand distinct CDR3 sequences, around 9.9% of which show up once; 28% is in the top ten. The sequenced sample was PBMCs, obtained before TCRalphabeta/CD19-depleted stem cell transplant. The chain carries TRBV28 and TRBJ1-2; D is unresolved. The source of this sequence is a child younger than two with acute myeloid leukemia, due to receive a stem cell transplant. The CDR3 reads CASSLVANYGYTF. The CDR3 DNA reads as TGTGCCAGCAGTTTGGTGGCTAACTATGGCTACACCTTC.